These 25 T cell receptor beta chains share one sample of origin, sequenced in a study of blood T cells in healthy people across ages. Sample-barcoded 5' priming and a J-beta primer mix drove a second PCR of roughly 6 to 12 cycles. TCRdb independently ran MiXCR on the 5' RACE reads; one entry per CDR3 protein. The table lists over a million distinct CDR3 sequences, more than 35% of them singletons, with over 15% in the top ten. Sequenced sample: blood. Source of these receptors: a woman aged 55 to 70 in good health.

This sequence joins TRBV28 and TRBJ1-5; D not certain. This CDR3 spans 13 amino acids. In germline, CDR1 is MDHEN, CDR2 SYDVKM. With 10 bases removed from V and 1 base from J, the gap between germline ends came to 11 bases. CDR3 sequence: CATQVRSNQPQHF. The CDR3 DNA sequence: TGTGCCACCCAGGTTAGGAGCAATCAGCCCCAGCATTTT.

The CDR3, as DNA: TGTGCCAGCAGTGACGGCCGGAGAAACTATGGCTACACCTTC. This translates into CASSDGRRNYGYTF. The chain uses TRBV3-1 and TRBJ1-2, with D uncertain. The germline CDR1 and CDR2 sequences are LGHDT and YNNKEL (reference sequence). Between the trimmed V and J ends, which lost 6 bases and 2 bases, there was a span of 13 bases. This CDR3 contains 14 residues.

This clonotype was found a few times. The gene calls are TRBV6-2 or TRBV6-3 and TRBJ2-6; tentative D call: TRBD2 (6 bases). CDR1 is MNHEY, CDR2 SVGEGT, per germline. V dropped 8 bases and J dropped 4 bases, with 18 bases sitting between them. The CDR3 is 16 residues long. The CDR3 DNA reads as TGTGCCAGCTCGGGGGAGGTACCTCTGGGGGCCAACGTCCTGACTTTC. Translating it yields CASSGEVPLGANVLTF.

This clonotype occurred once. The J gene is TRBJ1-2, the V gene TRBV3-1, with D maybe TRBD1 (6 bases). The CDR3 spans 15 residues. Trimming took 7 bases from V and 7 from J, leaving 22 bases between them. Germline V gene data show CDR1 as LGHDT and CDR2 as YNNKEL (reference sequence). This chain's CDR3 is CASTARGLGAGGYTF. The DNA of the CDR3 is TGTGCCAGCACCGCAAGGGGCCTGGGGGCGGGTGGCTACACCTTC. The full variable domain, completed using reference TRBV3-1 and TRBJ1-2, is DTAVSQTPKYLVTQMGNDKSIKCEQNLGHDTMYWYKQDSKKFLKIMFSYNNKELIINETVPNRFSPKSPDKAHLNLHINSLELGDSAVYFCASTARGLGAGGYTFGSGTRLTVV.

This clonotype turned up a few times. The chain links TRBV4-2 to TRBJ1-2, with 7 bases fitting TRBD1. There are 16 residues in the CDR3. Germline V gene data show CDR1 as LGHNA and CDR2 as YNFKEQ. Trimming took 1 base from V and 3 from J; bases not matched to a gene: 8. The CDR3: CASSQGTARGDYGYTF. CDR3 coding DNA: TGTGCCAGCAGCCAAGGTACCGCCAGGGGGGACTATGGCTACACCTTC.

The CDR3 sequence: CSSNSKTSGAYNEQFF. CDR3 bases: TGCAGTTCAAACTCTAAAACTAGCGGCGCCTACAATGAGCAGTTCTTC. V gene TRBV20-1 combines with J gene TRBJ2-1; 8 bases fit TRBD2. Germline-derived CDR1 and CDR2 are DFQATT and SNEGSKA (reference sequence). The CDR3 totals 16 residues. V was clipped by 8 bases and J by 2 bases; unmatched bases: 14.

This clonotype has ten or more counts. The CDR3 region is CASSRPGETQYF. DNA for the CDR3: TGTGCCAGCAGTCGCCCGGGAGAGACCCAGTACTTC. This chain links TRBV27 with TRBJ2-5; D unresolved. This CDR3 region has 12 residues. V lost 5 bases and J 4 bases, leaving 8 bases between the germline ends. The germline V gene has CDR1 MNHEY and CDR2 SMNVEV (reference sequence).

The chain joins TRBV10-3 to TRBJ1-1, with TRBD1 matching over 11 bases. This CDR3 comprises 16 residues. Trimming removed 4 bases from V and 5 bases from J; junction bases left unmatched: 9. The germline CDR1 and CDR2 sequences are ENHRY and SYGVKD. CDR3 amino acids: CAISAGTGGSRTEAFF. CDR3 sequence (DNA): TGTGCCATCAGTGCCGGGACAGGGGGATCTCGGACTGAAGCTTTCTTT.

This sequence joins TRBV2 and TRBJ2-3, with 9 bases aligning to TRBD2. This CDR3 has 15 residues. Germline lookup yields CDR1 SNHLY and CDR2 FYNNEI. Unmatched junction bases numbered 10, after V lost 8 bases and J lost 4 bases. The CDR3 DNA reads as TGTGCCAGCCGCCTTAGCGGGAGTACGGCAGATACGCAGTATTTT. Its translation is CASRLSGSTADTQYF.

This chain joins TRBV20-1 and TRBJ2-2, with D possibly TRBD2 on 5 matching bases. Germline CDR1 and CDR2: DFQATT and SNEGSKA (reference sequence). The CDR3 contains 12 residues. Trimming removed 4 bases at V and 6 bases at J, with 9 bases between. CDR3 in amino acids: CSATGVAGELFF. CDR3 DNA sequence: TGCAGTGCTACCGGGGTCGCCGGGGAGCTGTTTTTT.

For this clonotype: Sequence at one end of the junction differs from germline and may be a read error. The V and J genes are TRBV25-1 and TRBJ2-7; 10 nucleotides match TRBD1. The CDR3 spans 16 residues. From germline, CDR1 is MGHDK and CDR2 SYGVNS. The CDR3 spells CVSSEFAGQGAYEQYF. The CDR3 region has the DNA TGTGTCAGCAGTGAGTTCGCCGGACAGGGGGCCTACGAGCAGTACTTC.

The chain joins TRBV5-6 to TRBJ2-3; D possibly corresponds to TRBD2 (7 bases). Germline V gene lookup returns CDR1 SGHDT and CDR2 YYEEEE. The CDR3 sequence is 17 residues long. V gave up 1 base and J gave up 2 bases, with 17 bases separating them. CDR3: CASSLNEGGVSTDTQYF. CDR3 DNA sequence: TGTGCCAGCAGCTTGAACGAAGGGGGGGTGTCCACAGATACGCAGTATTTT.

This clonotype was detected only a few times. V gene TRBV28 combines with J gene TRBJ2-3; 10 bases match TRBD2. Losses at the gene ends were 3 bases for V and 1 base for J; bases not matched to a gene: 7. The CDR3 runs to 17 residues. Germline V lookup: CDR1 MDHEN, CDR2 SYDVKM. The CDR3 nucleotides read TGTGCCAGCAGTTTCCTTACTAGCGGGACCGGCACAGATACGCAGTATTTT. Residues: CASSFLTSGTGTDTQYF.

V and J are TRBV7-6 and TRBJ2-4; D perhaps matches TRBD1 (5 bases). The CDR3 has 14 amino acids. V lost 5 bases and J 7 bases, leaving 15 bases between the germline ends. Germline CDR1 SGHVS, CDR2 FNYEAQ. In nucleotides, the CDR3 is TGTGCCAGCAGCCGACGGGCAGGGAATAACATTCAGTACTTC. It codes for CASSRRAGNNIQYF.

This sequence joins TRBV11-2 and TRBJ2-1, with D tentatively TRBD1 (6 bases). Between the trimmed V and J ends, which lost 3 bases and 3 bases, there was a span of 15 bases. The V gene's germline CDR1 is SGHAT and CDR2 FQNNGV. CDR3 length: 16 amino acids. The CDR3 DNA reads as TGTGCCAGCAGCTTGGAGGCAGGGGTTCTCTACAATGAGCAGTTCTTC. It codes for CASSLEAGVLYNEQFF.

The rearrangement joins TRBV30 to TRBJ2-7; TRBD1 might be the D (6 bases). V gave up 4 bases and J gave up 4 bases, with 14 bases separating them. This CDR3 comprises 13 residues. The germline gives CDR1 GTSNPN, CDR2 SVGIG (reference sequence). The CDR3 DNA sequence: TGTGCCTGGAAAGGGACATCGGTTTACGAGCAGTACTTC. This gives the protein CAWKGTSVYEQYF.

This clonotype has a handful of counts. The J gene is TRBJ2-3, the V gene TRBV25-1; D uncertain. V was pared by 6 bases and J by 0 bases, with 13 bases between. Per germline, CDR1 MGHDK and CDR2 SYGVNS. The CDR3 extends over 15 amino acids. CDR3 sequence reads: CASSADRASTDTQYF. CDR3 in DNA: TGTGCCAGCAGCGCAGATCGGGCTAGCACAGATACGCAGTATTTT. Full variable domain (outside the CDR3, taken from reference TRBV25-1 and TRBJ2-3): EADIYQTPRYLVIGTGKKITLECSQTMGHDKMYWYQQDPGMELHLIHYSYGVNSTEKGDLSSESTVSRIRTEHFPLTLESARPSHTSQYLCASSADRASTDTQYFGPGTRLTVL.

The rearrangement links TRBV5-1 to TRBJ2-5; the match to TRBD2 covers 10 bases. The CDR3 totals 15 residues. V dropped 4 bases and J dropped 0; count of bases not matched to a gene: 3. CDR1 SGHRS and CDR2 YFSETQ come from the germline V gene. The CDR3 here is CASSPTSGYQETQYF. The CDR3 DNA is TGCGCCAGCAGCCCGACTAGCGGGTACCAAGAGACCCAGTACTTC.

The chain combines TRBV7-2 with TRBJ2-1; 10 bases align to TRBD1. Unmatched junction bases numbered 8, after V lost 4 bases and J lost 8 bases. Germline V gene data show CDR1 as SGHTA and CDR2 as FQGNSA. The CDR3 has 15 amino acids. The CDR3 DNA reads as TGTGCCAGCAGCTCCCCCGGGACAGGGGTGGATGAGCAGTTCTTC. Amino acids: CASSSPGTGVDEQFF.

The chain combines TRBV7-8 with TRBJ2-5; a possible D gene is TRBD2 (6 bases). The CDR3 runs to 15 residues. V lost 4 bases, J lost 3 bases, and 15 bases lay in between. CDR1 and CDR2 (germline): SGHVS, FQNEAQ. The CDR3 coding sequence is TGTGCCAGCAGCTATATCGTCGGGGGAAAAGAGACCCAGTACTTC. Translated, it gives CASSYIVGGKETQYF.

This clonotype was counted between two and nine times. The gene calls are TRBV7-9 and TRBJ2-1, with 13 bases that match TRBD2. V gave up 1 base and J gave up 10 bases; unmatched junction bases: 1. Germline-derived CDR1 and CDR2 are SEHNR and FQNEAQ (reference sequence). CDR3 size: 14 residues. CDR3 amino acids: CASSLEGLAGEQFF. The CDR3 coding sequence is TGTGCCAGCAGCTTAGAGGGACTAGCGGGGGAGCAGTTCTTC.

The chain recombines TRBV21-1 with TRBJ2-4; the table assigns TRBD1, which was not confirmed against the DNA. The DNA end favors TRBJ2-7, so the J call may be wrong. TRBV21-1 is listed as a pseudogene. The CDR3 runs to 21 residues. CDR3 DNA: TGTGCCAGCCTCGCGGGGACAGGGGTTCTCATAGCGGGAGGTCGCCCCTACGAGCAGTACTTC. Its protein is CASLAGTGVLIAGGRPYEQYF.

V and J are TRBV7-9 and TRBJ2-5; no clear D. The CDR3 spans 12 residues. CDR1 and CDR2 (germline): SEHNR, FQNEAQ (reference sequence). V gave up 1 base and J gave up 4 bases, with 4 bases separating them. The CDR3, as DNA: TGTGCCAGCAGCTTAGTGGCAGAGACCCAGTACTTC. It translates to CASSLVAETQYF.

This clonotype was observed a handful of times. This sequence joins TRBV20-1 and TRBJ2-5, with 7 bases matching TRBD2. CDR1 DFQATT and CDR2 SNEGSKA come from the germline V gene (reference sequence). V shed 5 bases and J 1 base; nucleotides not matched to a gene: 13. CDR3 length: 16 amino acids. CDR3 sequence reads: CSAGWGGRSLQETQYF. The CDR3 bases are TGCAGTGCTGGATGGGGGGGGAGGTCACTCCAAGAGACCCAGTACTTC.

The chain links TRBV2 to TRBJ1-2, with a tentative D call TRBD1 (5 bases). Germline CDR1 SNHLY, CDR2 FYNNEI. Trimming removed 3 bases from V and 3 bases from J, with 8 bases in between. This CDR3 comprises 13 residues. CDR3 sequence reads: CASSDRVYYGYTF. The DNA for the CDR3 is TGTGCCAGCAGTGACAGGGTGTACTATGGCTACACCTTC.